This TCR beta chain was found in a study of blood T cell repertoires in COVID-19. The wider study: The study drew acute and convalescent COVID-19 samples from the United States, Italy and Spain.

Per the original data handling: The authors estimated nucleated cell counts from reference gene primer amplification. Sequenced by immunoSEQ multiplex PCR; TCRdb stores in-frame clones only, minus some. For V, J and clone size, that table is used; D and trimming come from the DNA. The sample lists roughly 120,000 clones; about 78% were seen once. This TCR was recovered from a man between 65 and 85 years old with acute or convalescent COVID-19. The sample taken for sequencing was peripheral blood.

The CDR3 loop reads CASSFPGLASAEQFF. The CDR3 DNA is TGTGCCAGCAGCTTCCCGGGACTAGCGTCCGCCGAGCAGTTCTTC. The chain couples TRBV5-8 to TRBJ2-1; 10 bases fit TRBD2. The trim removed 2 bases at V and 10 bases at J, leaving 9 bases unmatched. Germline-derived CDR1 and CDR2 are SGHTS and YDEGEE. This CDR3 contains 15 residues.